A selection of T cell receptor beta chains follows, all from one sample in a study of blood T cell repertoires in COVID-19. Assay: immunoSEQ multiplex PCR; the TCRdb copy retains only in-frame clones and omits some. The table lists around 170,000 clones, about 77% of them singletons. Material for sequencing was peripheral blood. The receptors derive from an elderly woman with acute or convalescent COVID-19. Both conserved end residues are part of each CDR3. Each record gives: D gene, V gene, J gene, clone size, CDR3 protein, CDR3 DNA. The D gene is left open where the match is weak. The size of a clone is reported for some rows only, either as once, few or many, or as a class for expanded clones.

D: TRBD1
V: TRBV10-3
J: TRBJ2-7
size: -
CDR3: CAISVTGTGPDEQYF
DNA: TGTGCCATCAGTGTTACCGGGACAGGGCCGGACGAGCAGTACTTC

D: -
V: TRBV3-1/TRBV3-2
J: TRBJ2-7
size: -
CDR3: CASSQRPSNEQYF
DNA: TGTGCCAGCAGCCAAAGGCCTAGCAACGAGCAGTACTTC

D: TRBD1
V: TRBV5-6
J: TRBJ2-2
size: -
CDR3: CASSPYRGRAGELFF
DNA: TGTGCCAGCAGCCCTTACAGGGGGCGGGCCGGGGAGCTGTTTTTT

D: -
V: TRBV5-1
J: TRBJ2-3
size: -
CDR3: CASSSGTRKATDTQYF
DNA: TGCGCCAGCAGCAGTGGGACAAGGAAGGCGACAGATACGCAGTATTTT

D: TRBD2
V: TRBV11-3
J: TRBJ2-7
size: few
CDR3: CASSRSGNYEQYF
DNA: TGTGCCAGCAGCCGTAGCGGGAACTACGAGCAGTACTTC

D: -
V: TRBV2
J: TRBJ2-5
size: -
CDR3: CASTERVGKETQYF
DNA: TGTGCCAGCACCGAACGGGTCGGTAAGGAGACCCAGTACTTC

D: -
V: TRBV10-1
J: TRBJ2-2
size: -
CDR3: CASSPEGGELFF
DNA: TGCGCCAGCAGTCCGGAGGGCGGGGAGCTGTTTTTT

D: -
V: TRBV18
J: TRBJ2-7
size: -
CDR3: CASSPGTGSSYEQYF
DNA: TGTGCCAGCTCACCCGGTACAGGGTCCTCCTACGAGCAGTACTTC

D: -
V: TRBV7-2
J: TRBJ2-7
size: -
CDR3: CASSLGAINEQYF
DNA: TGTGCCAGCAGCTTGGGAGCAATAAACGAGCAGTACTTC

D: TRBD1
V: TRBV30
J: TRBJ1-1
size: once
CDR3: CAWSTTGGNTEAFF
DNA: TGTGCCTGGAGTACAACAGGGGGGAACACTGAAGCTTTCTTT

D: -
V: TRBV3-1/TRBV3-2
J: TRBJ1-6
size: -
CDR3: CASSQGGGLDSPLHF
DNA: TGTGCCAGCAGCCAAGGGGGGGGGCTTGATTCACCCCTCCACTTT

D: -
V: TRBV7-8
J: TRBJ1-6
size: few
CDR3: CASSLIPGQGGSPLHF
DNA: TGTGCCAGCAGCTTAATTCCAGGACAAGGGGGTTCACCCCTCCACTTT

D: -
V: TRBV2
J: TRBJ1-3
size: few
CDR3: CASSASGTAAGNTIYF
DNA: TGTGCCAGCAGTGCGAGTGGAACAGCCGCTGGAAACACCATATATTTT

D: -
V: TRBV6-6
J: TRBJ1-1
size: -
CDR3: CASSYSTSTRNTEAFF
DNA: TGTGCCAGCAGTTACTCGACCAGCACTAGGAACACTGAAGCTTTCTTT

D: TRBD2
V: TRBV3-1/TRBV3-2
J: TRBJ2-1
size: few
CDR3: CASSQAGTSNEQFF
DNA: TGTGCCAGCAGCCAAGCTGGGACTAGCAATGAGCAGTTCTTC

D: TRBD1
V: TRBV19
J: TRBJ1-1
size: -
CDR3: CASSVDRVATEAFF
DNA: TGTGCCAGTAGTGTAGACAGGGTAGCCACTGAAGCTTTCTTT

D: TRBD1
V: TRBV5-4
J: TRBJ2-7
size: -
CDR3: CASSLGQGVSEQYF
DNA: TGTGCCAGCAGCTTGGGACAGGGAGTAAGCGAGCAGTACTTC

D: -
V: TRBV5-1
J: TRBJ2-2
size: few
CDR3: CASSFQGPFTGELFF
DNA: TGCGCCAGCAGCTTTCAGGGGCCTTTCACCGGGGAGCTGTTTTTT

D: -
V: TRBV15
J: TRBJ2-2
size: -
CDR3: CATSRDYGELFF
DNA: TGTGCCACCAGCAGAGATTATGGGGAGCTGTTTTTT

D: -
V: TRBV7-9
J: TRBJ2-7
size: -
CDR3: CASSFSGLGQYDEQYF
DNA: TGTGCCAGCAGCTTCTCCGGACTCGGACAGTACGACGAGCAGTACTTC

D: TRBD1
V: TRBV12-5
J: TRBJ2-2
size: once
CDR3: CASGGQGALFF
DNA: TGTGCTAGTGGAGGACAGGGGGCGCTGTTTTTT

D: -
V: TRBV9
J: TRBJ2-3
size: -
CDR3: CASSDFTDTQYF
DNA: TGTGCCAGCAGCGACTTCACAGATACGCAGTATTTT